These T cell receptor beta chains were read from a single sample in a study of radiotherapy plus CTLA-4 blockade in lung cancer. This table comes from immunoSEQ multiplex PCR, and its TCRdb copy is limited to in-frame clones, with some not included. The table records roughly 60,000 clones, more than 70% of them present only once. The sample consisted of peripheral blood, taken from a patient treated with radiotherapy plus ipilimumab. The receptors stem from a human donor with non-small cell lung cancer who had a complete response to radiotherapy plus ipilimumab. CDR3s include the opening cysteine and the closing phenylalanine or tryptophan. The D gene is left open where the match is weak. Expanded clones are given a class, and other clones once, few, many or no size at all.

V,J,size,D,DNA,CDR3
TRBV7-9,TRBJ1-5,NA,NA,TGTGCCAGCAGCTTAGGTTCTCAGGGGAATCAGCCCCAGCATTTT,CASSLGSQGNQPQHF
TRBV6-5,TRBJ1-4,NA,NA,TGTGCCAGCAGTTGGGGAGGGAATGAAAAACTGTTTTTT,CASSWGGNEKLFF
TRBV28,TRBJ1-5,NA,TRBD1,TGTGCCAGCAGTGGGGACAGGGGGATCGGCAATCAGCCCCAGCATTTT,CASSGDRGIGNQPQHF
TRBV27,TRBJ1-2,NA,NA,TGTGCCAGCACCCAGGGTTTCCCCTTCTATGGCTACACCTTC,CASTQGFPFYGYTF
TRBV2,TRBJ2-4,NA,NA,TGTGCCAGCAGTGATGCGGACTCGGAGAAGGCCCAGTACTTC,CASSDADSEKAQYF
TRBV6-4,TRBJ2-5,NA,NA,TGTGCCAGCGCAAGGACAGAGATAGAGACCCAGTACTTC,CASARTEIETQYF
TRBV6-1,TRBJ2-1,few,TRBD2,TGTGCCAGCAGCGAAAACACTAGCGGATACAATGAGCAGTTCTTC,CASSENTSGYNEQFF
TRBV5-1,TRBJ2-5,NA,TRBD1,TGCGCCAGCAGAGTTCAGACAGGGGTCAGCGGTGGAGAGACCCAGTACTTC,CASRVQTGVSGGETQYF
TRBV9,TRBJ2-5,once,NA,TGTGCCAGCAGCCCCCCGGACAGCCAAGAGACCCAGTACTTC,CASSPPDSQETQYF
TRBV30,TRBJ1-4,NA,TRBD1,TGTGCCTGGATTGTAGGGACAGGGTTTAATGAAAAACTGTTTTTT,CAWIVGTGFNEKLFF
TRBV4-3,TRBJ2-3,NA,NA,TGCGCCAGCAGCCAAGATACGGTTACGCAGTATTTT,CASSQDTVTQYF
TRBV30,TRBJ1-3,NA,NA,TGTGCCTGGAGTGTTCGCAGCTCTGGAAACACCATATATTTT,CAWSVRSSGNTIYF
TRBV7-9,TRBJ1-5,NA,NA,TGTGCCAGCAGCTTGGCCCCCAATCAGCCCCAGCATTTT,CASSLAPNQPQHF
TRBV7-2,TRBJ1-5,NA,TRBD1,TGTGCCAGCGCGGGACAGGGTAATCAGCCCCAGCATTTT,CASAGQGNQPQHF
TRBV5-8,TRBJ1-4,few,NA,TGTGCCAGCAGGCCTACTGGCGGGGGGGTACGTGAAAAACTGTTTTTT,CASRPTGGGVREKLFF
TRBV7-9,TRBJ2-1,NA,NA,TGTGCCAGCAGCATCCTAGGGGGAGGGTCCTACAATGAGCAGTTCTTC,CASSILGGGSYNEQFF
TRBV5-5,TRBJ2-7,NA,TRBD1,TGTGCCAGCAGTCCCACAGGGGAAATTGCCTACGAGCAGTACTTC,CASSPTGEIAYEQYF
TRBV5-1,TRBJ2-3,few,NA,TGCGCCAGCAGCTTGGAGGGGGGCACAGATACGCAGTATTTT,CASSLEGGTDTQYF
TRBV4-3,TRBJ1-1,medium-sized,NA,TGCGCCAGCAGCCAAAGCCCGCATCTTGTTGAAGCTTTCTTT,CASSQSPHLVEAFF
TRBV4-3,TRBJ2-1,NA,TRBD1,TGCGCCAGCAGCCAAGATTGGTGGACAGGGGACAATGAGCAGTTCTTC,CASSQDWWTGDNEQFF
TRBV19,TRBJ2-6,NA,NA,TGTGCCAGTAGTCTCGGGAGCTCTGGGGCCAACGTCCTGACTTTC,CASSLGSSGANVLTF
TRBV7-9,TRBJ1-3,NA,NA,TGTGCCAGCAGTCACCATGGGGGGACTGACTCTGGAAACACCATATATTTT,CASSHHGGTDSGNTIYF
TRBV29-1,TRBJ2-1,NA,NA,TGCAGCGTTCGACAGACGACCTACAATGAGCAGTTCTTC,CSVRQTTYNEQFF
TRBV7-6,TRBJ2-3,NA,NA,TGTGCCAGCAGCTTTCGTAGAACAGATACGCAGTATTTT,CASSFRRTDTQYF
TRBV4-1,TRBJ2-7,few,NA,TGCGCCAGCAGCCGGACTGGCTATAGGGTCTTCGAACAGTACTTC,CASSRTGYRVFEQYF
TRBV5-6,TRBJ2-5,NA,TRBD1,TGTGCCAGCAGCTCGGGACAGGGCTCTGGTGAGCAGTACTTC,CASSSGQGSGEQYF
TRBV7-9,TRBJ1-1,NA,TRBD1,TGTGCCAGCAGCTTAGCGGAGGGGGCAGGAACTGAAGCTTTCTTT,CASSLAEGAGTEAFF
TRBV6-1,TRBJ2-7,few,NA,TGTGCCAGCAGCCTTGATTTGAGAGGCGAGCAGTACTTC,CASSLDLRGEQYF
TRBV21-1,TRBJ2-1,NA,NA,TGTGCCAGCAGCAAAGCGGGAGGGGATCTCTCGGATGAGCAGTTCTTC,CASSKAGGDLSDEQFF
TRBV6-5,TRBJ2-1,NA,NA,TGTGCCAGCAGTGAATCGAGACGGGGTGAGCAGTTCTTC,CASSESRRGEQFF
TRBV5-1,TRBJ1-6,NA,TRBD1,TGCGCCAGCAGCCGGGACAGGGGCAATTCACCCCTCCACTTT,CASSRDRGNSPLHF
TRBV7-2,TRBJ2-1,NA,TRBD1,TGTGCCAGCAGCTTAGCGCTAACGGGACAGGACCAGTTCTTC,CASSLALTGQDQFF
TRBV5-1,TRBJ1-1,NA,NA,TGCGCCAGCAGCTCCCAGGACTTGAACACTGAAGCTTTCTTT,CASSSQDLNTEAFF
TRBV5-5,TRBJ2-7,NA,TRBD1,TGTGCCAGCAGCTTGGCCGGGCAGGGGACAGGGACCTACGAGCAGTACTTC,CASSLAGQGTGTYEQYF
TRBV7-2,TRBJ1-5,NA,NA,TGTGCCAGCAGCTTAGCGGGGCAGGAGTTCAATCAGCCCCAGCATTTT,CASSLAGQEFNQPQHF
TRBV6-5,TRBJ1-1,NA,TRBD1,TGTGCCAGCAGGAACAGGGGCCGTGAAGCTTTCTTT,CASRNRGREAFF
TRBV29-1,TRBJ1-2,NA,TRBD1,TGCAGCGTCGGACAGGGATATGGCTACACCTTC,CSVGQGYGYTF
TRBV18,TRBJ1-1,NA,NA,TGTGCCAGCTCACCGCGAACGGACACTGAAGCTTTCTTT,CASSPRTDTEAFF
TRBV6-5,TRBJ1-3,NA,NA,TGTGCCAGCAGTTACGGGGGGTTTGGAAACACCATATATTTT,CASSYGGFGNTIYF
TRBV10-1,TRBJ2-3,NA,NA,TGCGCCAGCAGCCTCAGGGGCCCTAGCACAGATACGCAGTATTTT,CASSLRGPSTDTQYF
TRBV5-4,TRBJ1-3,NA,NA,TGTGCCAGCAGCTTGGGGGCATCTTACTCTGGAAACACCATATATTTT,CASSLGASYSGNTIYF
TRBV7-2,TRBJ1-5,NA,TRBD1,TGTGCCAGCAGCTTCATGCAGGGGGAGGTTCAGCCCCAGCATTTT,CASSFMQGEVQPQHF
TRBV6-1,TRBJ2-6,NA,NA,TGTGCCAGCAGTGAAGCGCTGGGTTGGGAGGCCGGGGCCAACGTCCTGACTTTC,CASSEALGWEAGANVLTF
TRBV4-1,TRBJ2-1,once,NA,TGCGCCAGCAGCCAAGTCGGGAGAGGTAGGGGCAATGAGCAGTTCTTC,CASSQVGRGRGNEQFF
TRBV25-1,TRBJ2-6,NA,NA,TGTGCCAGCAGCGAACCTAGGGGATCTGGGGCCAACGTCCTGACTTTC,CASSEPRGSGANVLTF
TRBV2,TRBJ2-7,NA,TRBD1,TGTGCCAACCCCAGGGGGAGACTTTACGAGCAGTACTTC,CANPRGRLYEQYF
TRBV2,TRBJ2-5,NA,NA,TGTGCCAGCAGTGAGTTTCTAGCGGAGACCCAGTACTTC,CASSEFLAETQYF
TRBV6-4,TRBJ2-3,NA,NA,TGTGCCAGCAGTTCTGAGGGGGGGGACACAGATACGCAGTATTTT,CASSSEGGDTDTQYF
TRBV5-4,TRBJ1-5,NA,NA,TGTGCCAGCAGCTGGCAGAATCAGCCCCAGCATTTT,CASSWQNQPQHF
TRBV5-1,TRBJ2-5,NA,NA,TGCGCCAGCAGCTTGAATGGGGCAGGGGAGTCGGAGACCCAGTACTTC,CASSLNGAGESETQYF